This T cell receptor beta chain is drawn from a study of cytomegalovirus exposure and HLA in healthy donors. Both 60 Vbeta primers and 13 Jbeta primers went into the PCR. The table came from immunoSEQ multiplex PCR; TCRdb's copy has only in-frame clones and leaves some out. Of 150,000 to 200,000 clones in the sample, about three quarters were seen once. The count of this clone is one. The CDR3 consists of 14 residues. CDR1 and CDR2 (germline): MRHNA, SNTAGT. Trimming at V came to 3 bases and at J to 10 bases, leaving 4 bases not matched to a gene. Material for sequencing was PBMCs. The clonotype was recovered from a woman aged 40 to 50 in good health and CMV-seronegative. The V call is TRBV6-4, the J call TRBJ2-1, with 12 bases identical to TRBD2. For the CDR3, the DNA is TGTGCCAGCAGTGAACTAGCGGGAGGTATAGAGCAGTTCTTC. Translation gives CASSELAGGIEQFF.